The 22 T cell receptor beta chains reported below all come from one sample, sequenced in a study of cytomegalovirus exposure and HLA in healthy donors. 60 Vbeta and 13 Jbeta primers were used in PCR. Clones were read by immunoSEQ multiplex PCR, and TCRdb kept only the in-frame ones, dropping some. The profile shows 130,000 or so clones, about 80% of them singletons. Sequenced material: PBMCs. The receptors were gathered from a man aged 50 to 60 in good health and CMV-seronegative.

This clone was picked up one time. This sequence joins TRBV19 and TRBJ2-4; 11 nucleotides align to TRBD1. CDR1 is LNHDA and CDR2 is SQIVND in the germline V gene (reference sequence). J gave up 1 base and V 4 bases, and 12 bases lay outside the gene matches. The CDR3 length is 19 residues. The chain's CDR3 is CASSRTGGTPYYAKNIQYF. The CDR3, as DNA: TGTGCCAGTAGTAGGACAGGGGGCACCCCCTACTATGCCAAAAACATTCAGTACTTC.

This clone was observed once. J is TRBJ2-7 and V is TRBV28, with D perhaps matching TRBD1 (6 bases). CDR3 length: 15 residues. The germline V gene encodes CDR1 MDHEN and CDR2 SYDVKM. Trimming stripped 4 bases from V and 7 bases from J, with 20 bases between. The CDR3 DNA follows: TGTGCCAGCAGTTCACCGGGACAAGGGACCAGGGAGCAGTACTTC. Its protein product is CASSSPGQGTREQYF.

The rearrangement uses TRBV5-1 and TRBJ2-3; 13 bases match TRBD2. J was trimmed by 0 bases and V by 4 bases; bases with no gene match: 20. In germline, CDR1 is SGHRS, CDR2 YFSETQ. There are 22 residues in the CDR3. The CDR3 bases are TGCGCCAGCAGCCCTGGCCTGACTAGCGGGAGGTCGCTCCATACCAGCACAGATACGCAGTATTTT. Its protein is CASSPGLTSGRSLHTSTDTQYF.

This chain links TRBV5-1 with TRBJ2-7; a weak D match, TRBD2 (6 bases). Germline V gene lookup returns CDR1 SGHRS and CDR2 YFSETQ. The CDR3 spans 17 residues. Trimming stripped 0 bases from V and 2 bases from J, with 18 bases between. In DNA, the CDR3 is TGCGCCAGCAGCTTGGAGCCCTGGGGGGACGGGACCTACGAGCAGTACTTC. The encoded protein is CASSLEPWGDGTYEQYF.

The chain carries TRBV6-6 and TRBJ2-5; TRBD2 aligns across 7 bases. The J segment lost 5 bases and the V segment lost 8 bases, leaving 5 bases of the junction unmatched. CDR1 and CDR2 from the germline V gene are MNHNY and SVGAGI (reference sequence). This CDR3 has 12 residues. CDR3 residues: CASQGGSETQYF. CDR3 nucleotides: TGTGCCAGCCAGGGAGGGTCGGAGACCCAGTACTTC.

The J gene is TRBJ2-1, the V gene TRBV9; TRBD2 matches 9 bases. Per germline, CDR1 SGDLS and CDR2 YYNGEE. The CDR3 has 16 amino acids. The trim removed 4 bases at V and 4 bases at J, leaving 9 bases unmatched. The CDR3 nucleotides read TGTGCCAGCAGCCCCCGACTAGCGGACACTTACAATGAGCAGTTCTTC. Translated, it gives CASSPRLADTYNEQFF. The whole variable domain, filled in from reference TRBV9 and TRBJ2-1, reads DSGVTQTPKHLITATGQRVTLRCSPRSGDLSVYWYQQSLDQGLQFLIQYYNGEERAKGNILERFSAQQFPDLHSELNLSSLELGDSALYFCASSPRLADTYNEQFFGPGTRLTVL.

The CDR3 nucleotides are TGTGCCAGCAGCTCAGGGGCTCCCTATTCAGAGACCCAGTACTTC. It translates to CASSSGAPYSETQYF. The V call is TRBV6-1, the J call TRBJ2-5, with a possible D match to TRBD1 (6 bases). Looked up from germline, CDR1 is MNHNS and CDR2 is SASEGT. V was shortened by 6 bases and J by 4 bases, with 18 bases between the two germline ends. The CDR3 covers 15 residues.

The CDR3 DNA reads TGTGCCATCAGTGGTCGACAGGGGGACTACGAGCAGTACTTC. Protein: CAISGRQGDYEQYF. The gene calls are TRBV10-3 and TRBJ2-7, with TRBD1 identical over 9 bases. Per the germline V gene, CDR1 is ENHRY and CDR2 is SYGVKD. This CDR3 region has 14 residues. Trimming cost V 4 bases and J 3 bases; bases outside gene matches: 4.

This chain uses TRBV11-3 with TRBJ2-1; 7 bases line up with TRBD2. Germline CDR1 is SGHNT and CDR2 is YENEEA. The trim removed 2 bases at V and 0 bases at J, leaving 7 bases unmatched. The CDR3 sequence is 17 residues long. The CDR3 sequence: CASSLSGAGTSYNEQFF. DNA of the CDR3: TGTGCCAGCAGCTTAAGTGGAGCGGGGACCTCCTACAATGAGCAGTTCTTC.

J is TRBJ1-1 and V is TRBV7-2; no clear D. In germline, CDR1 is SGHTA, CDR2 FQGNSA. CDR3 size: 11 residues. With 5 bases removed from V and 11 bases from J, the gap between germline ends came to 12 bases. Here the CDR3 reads CASSGHKEAFF. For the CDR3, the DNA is TGTGCCAGCAGCGGCCACAAGGAGGCTTTCTTT.

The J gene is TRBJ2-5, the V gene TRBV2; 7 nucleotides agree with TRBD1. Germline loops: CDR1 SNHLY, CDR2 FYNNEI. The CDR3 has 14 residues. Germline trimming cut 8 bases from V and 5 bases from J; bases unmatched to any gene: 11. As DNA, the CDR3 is TGTGCCAGCGGAAGACAGGGCACCGGTGAGACCCAGTACTTC. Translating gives CASGRQGTGETQYF.

CDR3 region: CASSIQGATNYGYTF. CDR3 bases: TGTGCCAGCTCGATACAGGGGGCAACTAACTATGGCTACACCTTC. The chain carries TRBV18 and TRBJ1-2, with 9 positions matching TRBD1. V lost 6 bases and J lost 0; bases outside the gene matches: 5. CDR1 is KGHSH, CDR2 LQKENI, per germline. CDR3 length equals 15 residues.

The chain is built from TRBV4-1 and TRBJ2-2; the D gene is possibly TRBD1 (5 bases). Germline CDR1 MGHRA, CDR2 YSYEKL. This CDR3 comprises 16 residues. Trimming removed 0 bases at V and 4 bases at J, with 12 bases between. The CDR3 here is CASSQERQQLTGELFF. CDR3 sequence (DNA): TGCGCCAGCAGCCAAGAACGACAGCAACTCACCGGGGAGCTGTTTTTT.

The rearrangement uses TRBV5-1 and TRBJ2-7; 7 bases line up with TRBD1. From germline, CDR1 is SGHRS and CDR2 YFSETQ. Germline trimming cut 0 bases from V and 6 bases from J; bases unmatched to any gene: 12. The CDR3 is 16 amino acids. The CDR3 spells CASSLGRTGAVGEQYF. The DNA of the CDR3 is TGCGCCAGCAGCTTGGGCCGTACAGGGGCGGTAGGCGAGCAGTACTTC.

In nucleotides, the CDR3 is TGTGCCAGCAGCTTACCTGCGGGAGCAGATACGCAGTATTTT. Its protein is CASSLPAGADTQYF. The chain uses TRBV7-2 and TRBJ2-3, with 7 bases lining up with TRBD2. V was clipped by 2 bases and J by 4 bases; unmatched bases: 3. The CDR3 spans 14 residues. Germline loops: CDR1 SGHTA, CDR2 FQGNSA.

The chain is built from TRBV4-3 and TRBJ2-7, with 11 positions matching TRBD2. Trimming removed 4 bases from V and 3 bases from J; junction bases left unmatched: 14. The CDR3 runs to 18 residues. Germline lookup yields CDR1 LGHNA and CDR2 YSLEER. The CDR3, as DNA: TGCGCCAGCAGCCCGTACTTTAGCGGGAGGGCCGACGTCTACGAGCAGTACTTC. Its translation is CASSPYFSGRADVYEQYF.

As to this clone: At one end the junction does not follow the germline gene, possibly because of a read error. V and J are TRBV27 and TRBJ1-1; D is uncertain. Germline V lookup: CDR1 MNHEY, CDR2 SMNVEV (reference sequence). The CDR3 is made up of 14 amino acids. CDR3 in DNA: TGTGCCAGCAGTCCCCTCGGGAGGACTGAAAGCCCGCTCTTT. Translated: CASSPLGRTESPLF.

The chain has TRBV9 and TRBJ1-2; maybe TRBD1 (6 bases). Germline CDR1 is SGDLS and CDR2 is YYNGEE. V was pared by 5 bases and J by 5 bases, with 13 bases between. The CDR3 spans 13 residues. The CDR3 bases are TGTGCCAGCAGAGGGGACACCACTTATGGCTACACCTTC. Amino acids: CASRGDTTYGYTF.

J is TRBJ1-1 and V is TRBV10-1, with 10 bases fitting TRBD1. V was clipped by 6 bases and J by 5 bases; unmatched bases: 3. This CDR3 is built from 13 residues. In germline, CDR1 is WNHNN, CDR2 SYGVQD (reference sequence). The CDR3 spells CASSGTGATEAFF. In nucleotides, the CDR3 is TGCGCCAGCAGCGGGACAGGGGCAACTGAAGCTTTCTTT.

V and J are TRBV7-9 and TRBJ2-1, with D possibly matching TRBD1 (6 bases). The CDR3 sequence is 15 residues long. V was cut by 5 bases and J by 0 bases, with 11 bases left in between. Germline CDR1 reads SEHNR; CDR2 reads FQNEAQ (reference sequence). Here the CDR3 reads CASSPSRGSYNEQFF. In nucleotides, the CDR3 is TGTGCCAGCAGCCCCAGCAGGGGCTCCTACAATGAGCAGTTCTTC. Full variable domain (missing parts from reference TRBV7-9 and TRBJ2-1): DTGVSQNPRHKITKRGQNVTFRCDPISEHNRLYWYRQTLGQGPEFLTYFQNEAQLEKSRLLSDRFSAERPKGSFSTLEIQRTEQGDSAMYLCASSPSRGSYNEQFFGPGTRLTVL.

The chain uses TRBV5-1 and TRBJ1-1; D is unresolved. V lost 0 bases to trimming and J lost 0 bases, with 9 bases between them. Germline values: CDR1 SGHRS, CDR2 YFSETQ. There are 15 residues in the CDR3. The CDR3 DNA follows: TGCGCCAGCAGCTTGGGGTCACCTATGAACACTGAAGCTTTCTTT. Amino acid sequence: CASSLGSPMNTEAFF.

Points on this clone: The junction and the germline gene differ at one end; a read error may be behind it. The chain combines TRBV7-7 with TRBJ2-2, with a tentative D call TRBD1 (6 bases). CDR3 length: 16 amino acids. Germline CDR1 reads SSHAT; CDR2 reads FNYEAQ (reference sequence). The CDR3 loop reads CASSLGSAGDTGELFF. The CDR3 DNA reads TGTGCTAGCAGCTTAGGGTCGGCAGGGGACACCGGGGAGCTGTTTTTT.